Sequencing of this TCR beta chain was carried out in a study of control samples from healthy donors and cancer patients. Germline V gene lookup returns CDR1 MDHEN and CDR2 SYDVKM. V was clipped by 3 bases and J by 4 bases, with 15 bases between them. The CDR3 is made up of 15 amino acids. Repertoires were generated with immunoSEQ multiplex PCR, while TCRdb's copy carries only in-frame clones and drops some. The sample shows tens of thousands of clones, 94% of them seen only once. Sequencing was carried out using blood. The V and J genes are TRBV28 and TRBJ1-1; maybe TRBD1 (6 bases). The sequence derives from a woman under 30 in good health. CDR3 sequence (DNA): TGTGCCAGCAGTTTGGGGCCTAAAGGGGGCACTGAAGCTTTCTTT. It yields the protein CASSLGPKGGTEAFF. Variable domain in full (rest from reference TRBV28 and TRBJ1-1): DVKVTQSSRYLVKRTGEKVFLECVQDMDHENMFWYRQDPGLGLRLIYFSYDVKMKEKGDIPEGYSVSREKKERFSLILESASTNQTSMYLCASSLGPKGGTEAFFGQGTRLTVV.